This T cell receptor (beta chain) was retrieved from a study of cytomegalovirus exposure and HLA in healthy donors. Profiling relied on immunoSEQ multiplex PCR, and the TCRdb table lists in-frame clones only, not all of them. The sample lists approximately 170,000 clones, just under 85% occurring once. V was pared by 3 bases and J by 2 bases, with 8 bases of the junction left unmatched. This CDR3 region has 16 residues. Germline CDR1 reads SNHLY; CDR2 reads FYNNEI. Separation from the roughly 600-subject first cohort characterized the approximately 130-subject validation cohort, to which the donors belonged.

The V call is TRBV2, the J call TRBJ1-2; 8 nucleotides line up with TRBD1. The sample taken for sequencing was PBMCs. The receptor was derived from a man younger than 45 in good health and CMV-seropositive. CDR3 DNA sequence: TGTGCCAGCAGTGACACCCAGGGGGCGGAAAACTATGGCTACACCTTC. Translation: CASSDTQGAENYGYTF. Looking up the rest from reference TRBV2 and TRBJ1-2 gives the full variable domain: EPEVTQTPSHQVTQMGQEVILRCVPISNHLYFYWYRQILGQKVEFLVSFYNNEISEKSEIFDDQFSVERPDGSNFTLKIRSTKLEDSAMYFCASSDTQGAENYGYTFGSGTRLTVV.